These 27 T cell receptor beta chains share one sample of origin, sequenced in a study of T cell responses to AZD1222 COVID-19 vaccine. Data came from immunoSEQ multiplex PCR; TCRdb stores just in-frame clones and leaves some out. The table lists about 76,000 clones, nearly 90% of them singletons. This specimen was peripheral blood, taken on day 0 of AZD1222 vaccination. These receptor sequences come from an adult in good health.

This rearrangement joins TRBV7-2 to TRBJ1-3, with D unclear. Germline CDR1 and CDR2: SGHTA and FQGNSA. This CDR3 comprises 16 residues. Between the trimmed V and J ends, which lost 5 bases and 2 bases, there was a span of 16 bases. The CDR3 loop reads CASSRARLGTGNTIYF. The CDR3 DNA sequence: TGTGCCAGCAGCCGGGCACGGCTTGGGACTGGAAACACCATATATTTT.

The V and J genes are TRBV10-1 and TRBJ2-1, with 11 bases identical to TRBD2. The CDR3 extends over 19 amino acids. The ends lost 1 base at V and 0 bases at J; junction bases unmatched: 8. Germline CDR1 reads WNHNN; CDR2 reads SYGVQD (reference sequence). CDR3 coding DNA: TGCGCCAGCAGTGAGTTTCCTAGCGGGAGGAAAAGCTCCTACAATGAGCAGTTCTTC. It translates to CASSEFPSGRKSSYNEQFF.

V gene TRBV10-2 combines with J gene TRBJ2-1, with D unresolved. Germline loops: CDR1 WSHSY, CDR2 SAAADI. This CDR3 is built from 11 residues. V lost 7 bases and J 11 bases, leaving 12 bases between the germline ends. CDR3: CASNPGRQQFF. CDR3 DNA sequence: TGCGCCAGCAACCCGGGTAGGCAGCAGTTCTTC.

J is TRBJ1-2 and V is TRBV6-2 or TRBV6-3; D remains ambiguous. The CDR3 contains 20 residues. Germline loops: CDR1 MNHEY, CDR2 SVGEGT. V gave up 2 bases and J gave up 0 bases, with 25 bases separating them. In DNA, the CDR3 is TGTGCCAGCAGTTACCCCCTCAATGGGGTCGGCAGGCGCGCTAACTATGGCTACACCTTC. It codes for CASSYPLNGVGRRANYGYTF.

V usage is TRBV3-1 (or the pseudogene TRBV3-2) and J usage is TRBJ2-1; 7 bases line up with TRBD1. Germline-derived CDR1 and CDR2 are LGHDT and YNNKEL (reference sequence). J was trimmed by 4 bases and V by 4 bases; bases with no gene match: 4. The CDR3 covers 14 residues. The CDR3 here is CASSPGTVYNEQFF. The CDR3 coding sequence is TGTGCCAGCAGCCCCGGGACAGTTTACAATGAGCAGTTCTTC.

The rearrangement links TRBV5-1 to TRBJ2-7; D may be TRBD2 (5 bases). Trimming shortened V by 4 bases and J by 4 bases, and 12 bases separated the two germline ends. The germline CDR1 and CDR2 sequences are SGHRS and YFSETQ. The CDR3 has 13 residues. CDR3 bases: TGCGCCAGCAGCACGCGGGTTTCGTACGAGCAGTACTTC. It codes for CASSTRVSYEQYF. Filled out from reference TRBV5-1 and TRBJ2-7, the complete variable domain reads KAGVTQTPRYLIKTRGQQVTLSCSPISGHRSVSWYQQTPGQGLQFLFEYFSETQRNKGNFPGRFSGRQFSNSRSEMNVSTLELGDSALYLCASSTRVSYEQYFGPGTRLTVT.

V usage is TRBV28 and J usage is TRBJ1-2, with 12 positions matching TRBD1. Germline CDR1 reads MDHEN; CDR2 reads SYDVKM. The CDR3 loop spans 15 amino acids. Trimming took 5 bases from V and 11 from J; bases not matched to a gene: 12. CDR3 coding DNA: TGTGCCAGCAGTCTTGGGACAGGGGGCAAAGTGGGGTACACCTTC. Its translation is CASSLGTGGKVGYTF.

The chain links TRBV12-5 to TRBJ1-3; D unresolved. Trimming shortened V by 7 bases and J by 0 bases, and 7 bases separated the two germline ends. This CDR3 comprises 13 residues. Germline V gives CDR1 LGHNT, CDR2 FRNRAP. CDR3 sequence: CASVWDSGNTIYF. The DNA for the CDR3 is TGTGCTAGTGTTTGGGACTCTGGAAACACCATATATTTT.

The gene calls are TRBV7-8 and TRBJ2-2; D remains ambiguous. CDR1 is SGHVS and CDR2 is FQNEAQ in the germline V gene. The V end was cut by 3 bases, the J end by 6 bases, with 5 bases between. The CDR3 extends over 12 amino acids. The CDR3 spells CASSFYAGELFF. The CDR3 DNA sequence: TGTGCCAGCAGCTTTTACGCCGGGGAGCTGTTTTTT.

The genes are TRBV19 and TRBJ2-7; the D is unclear. Germline V gene lookup returns CDR1 LNHDA and CDR2 SQIVND (reference sequence). Between the trimmed V and J ends, which lost 5 bases and 0 bases, there was a span of 11 bases. The length of the CDR3 is 14 residues. The CDR3 is CASSPRASSYEQYV. CDR3 bases: TGTGCCAGTAGTCCCAGAGCGAGCTCCTACGAGCAGTACGTC.

This rearrangement joins TRBV20-1 to TRBJ1-1; D unclear. This CDR3 comprises 13 residues. The germline CDR1 and CDR2 sequences are DFQATT and SNEGSKA (reference sequence). Trimming stripped 3 bases from V and 1 base from J, with 9 bases between. DNA for the CDR3: TGCAGTGCTAGTCTAGGGTCGAACACTGAAGCTTTCTTT. Protein sequence: CSASLGSNTEAFF.

The chain links TRBV18 to TRBJ1-1; D not resolved. Deletions cut 10 bases from V and 0 bases from J, with 15 bases between. Germline loops: CDR1 KGHSH, CDR2 LQKENI. The CDR3 spans 14 residues. This CDR3 is CATTPGNLNTEAFF. In DNA form, the CDR3 reads TGTGCCACCACCCCGGGAAATTTGAACACTGAAGCTTTCTTT.

The V and J genes are TRBV9 and TRBJ1-1; D gene unclear. CDR3 size: 12 residues. V was pared by 9 bases and J by 0 bases, with 9 bases between. CDR1 and CDR2 (germline): SGDLS, YYNGEE. The CDR3, as DNA: TGTGCCACAGATCGGGTGAACACTGAAGCTTTCTTT. Protein: CATDRVNTEAFF.

The chain uses TRBV2 and TRBJ2-3; 8 bases fit TRBD1. Losses at the gene ends were 3 bases for V and 1 base for J; bases not matched to a gene: 3. This CDR3 has 15 residues. Germline V gene lookup returns CDR1 SNHLY and CDR2 FYNNEI. The CDR3 spells CASSDIRGRTDTQYF. In DNA form, the CDR3 reads TGTGCCAGCAGTGACATCAGGGGGCGCACAGATACGCAGTATTTT.

This chain joins TRBV11-3 and TRBJ2-2, with TRBD2 as a possible D gene (6 bases). This CDR3 has 13 amino acids. The germline V and J ends were trimmed by 3 bases and 8 bases, with 10 bases remaining between them. Germline loops: CDR1 SGHNT, CDR2 YENEEA. DNA of the CDR3: TGTGCCAGCAGCTTTGCGCGGGATGGGGAGCTGTTTTTT. Translation gives CASSFARDGELFF.

This rearrangement joins TRBV11-3 to TRBJ2-1, with D tentatively TRBD2 (7 bases). CDR1 SGHNT and CDR2 YENEEA come from the germline V gene. The V end lost 5 bases, the J end lost 2 bases, and 13 bases lay between the germline ends. There are 15 residues in the CDR3. Here the CDR3 DNA reads TGTGCCAGCAGCCCCCGGGGGGCCGCCTACAATGAGCAGTTCTTC. The encoded protein is CASSPRGAAYNEQFF. Full variable domain (outside the CDR3, taken from reference TRBV11-3 and TRBJ2-1): EAGVVQSPRYKIIEKKQPVAFWCNPISGHNTLYWYLQNLGQGPELLIRYENEEAVDDSQLPKDRFSAERLKGVDSTLKIQPAELGDSAVYLCASSPRGAAYNEQFFGPGTRLTVL.

The DNA of the CDR3 is TGTGCCAGCAGTGAAGCGCTTTATTCTGAGCGTGAGCAGTTCTTC. It yields the protein CASSEALYSEREQFF. The rearrangement joins TRBV6-1 to TRBJ2-1, with D unresolved. The CDR3 covers 15 residues. The V gene's germline CDR1 is MNHNS and CDR2 SASEGT. Trimming removed 0 bases at V and 9 bases at J, with 15 bases between.

The chain couples TRBV5-5 to TRBJ1-2; TRBD1 matches at 9 bases. This CDR3 is built from 15 residues. Unmatched junction bases numbered 4, after V lost 0 bases and J lost 4 bases. Germline values: CDR1 SGHKS, CDR2 YYEKEE (reference sequence). In DNA, the CDR3 is TGTGCCAGCAGCTTGGGACAGGGGGATCCCTATGGCTACACCTTC. Its protein product is CASSLGQGDPYGYTF.

The chain links TRBV5-1 to TRBJ2-1; TRBD1 matches at 9 bases. The CDR3 runs 15 residues. After removal of 0 bases from V and 9 bases from J, the junction contained 7 bases not matched to a gene. CDR1 is SGHRS and CDR2 is YFSETQ in the germline V gene. CDR3 in DNA: TGCGCCAGCAGCTTGGAAGGACAGGGGATGTCTGAGCAGTTCTTC. Protein: CASSLEGQGMSEQFF.

V gene TRBV5-4 combines with J gene TRBJ2-7; D is undetermined. This CDR3 is 15 amino acids long. CDR1 is SGHNT and CDR2 is YYREEE in the germline V gene (reference sequence). V lost 0 bases, J lost 2 bases, and 12 bases lay in between. The CDR3 spells CASSLGGRVPYEQYV. The CDR3 DNA sequence: TGTGCCAGCAGCTTGGGTGGTAGGGTACCCTACGAGCAGTACGTC.

The CDR3: CASSLQGVHTEAFF. The CDR3 region has the DNA TGTGCCAGCAGCTTGCAGGGGGTGCACACTGAAGCTTTCTTT. The chain carries TRBV7-9 and TRBJ1-1, with 7 bases fitting TRBD1. With 3 bases clipped from V and 3 bases from J, the junction kept 4 bases outside the gene matches. This CDR3 has 14 residues. The germline CDR1 and CDR2 sequences are SEHNR and FQNEAQ (reference sequence).

V and J are TRBV5-6 and TRBJ2-1, with D perhaps matching TRBD2 (6 bases). Per germline, CDR1 SGHDT and CDR2 YYEEEE. V was trimmed by 4 bases and J by 6 bases, leaving 11 bases between them. The CDR3 has 13 amino acids. The CDR3 DNA reads TGTGCCAGCAGCCGGGACTTTTCCAATGAGCAGTTCTTC. It translates to CASSRDFSNEQFF.

The gene calls are TRBV5-5 and TRBJ2-7; unclear D gene. Trimming left V 3 bases short and J 7 bases short, with 14 bases between. Germline CDR1 SGHKS, CDR2 YYEKEE (reference sequence). This CDR3 has 13 amino acids. CDR3 loop: CASSSLLVGEQYF. In nucleotides, the CDR3 is TGTGCCAGCAGCTCTCTCCTCGTAGGGGAGCAGTACTTC.

The chain is built from TRBV3-1 (or the pseudogene TRBV3-2) and TRBJ1-2, with 9 positions matching TRBD1. Germline trimming cut 4 bases from V and 9 bases from J; bases unmatched to any gene: 9. Germline CDR1 is LGHDT and CDR2 is YNNKEL (reference sequence). This CDR3 has 14 residues. The CDR3 bases are TGTGCCAGCAGCCCTGCAGGGACAGGGATTCGCTACACCTTC. This sequence encodes CASSPAGTGIRYTF.

The chain has TRBV3-1 (or the pseudogene TRBV3-2) and TRBJ1-5; TRBD1 might be the D (6 bases). Germline CDR1 reads LGHDT; CDR2 reads YNNKEL (reference sequence). The ends were cut back, 0 bases at V and 7 bases at J, with 16 bases in the middle. The CDR3 spans 16 residues. CDR3 residues: CASSQDWGGEEQPQHF. The CDR3 DNA sequence: TGTGCCAGCAGCCAAGATTGGGGGGGCGAAGAACAGCCCCAGCATTTT.

The genes are TRBV7-9 and TRBJ1-1, with D possibly being TRBD1 (5 bases). The CDR3 spans 12 residues. Looked up from germline, CDR1 is SEHNR and CDR2 is FQNEAQ (reference sequence). Trimming stripped 5 bases from V and 9 bases from J, with 13 bases between. The CDR3 spells CASSLGTQKAFF. DNA of the CDR3: TGTGCCAGCAGCCTCGGGACTCAGAAAGCTTTCTTT.

The chain joins TRBV6-5 to TRBJ2-1; D remains ambiguous. The CDR3 extends over 13 amino acids. CDR1 MNHEY and CDR2 SVGAGI come from the germline V gene. V dropped 6 bases and J dropped 6 bases, with 12 bases sitting between them. CDR3 coding DNA: TGTGCCAGCAGACCCAACAGTATCAATGAGCAGTTCTTC. Translated, it gives CASRPNSINEQFF.